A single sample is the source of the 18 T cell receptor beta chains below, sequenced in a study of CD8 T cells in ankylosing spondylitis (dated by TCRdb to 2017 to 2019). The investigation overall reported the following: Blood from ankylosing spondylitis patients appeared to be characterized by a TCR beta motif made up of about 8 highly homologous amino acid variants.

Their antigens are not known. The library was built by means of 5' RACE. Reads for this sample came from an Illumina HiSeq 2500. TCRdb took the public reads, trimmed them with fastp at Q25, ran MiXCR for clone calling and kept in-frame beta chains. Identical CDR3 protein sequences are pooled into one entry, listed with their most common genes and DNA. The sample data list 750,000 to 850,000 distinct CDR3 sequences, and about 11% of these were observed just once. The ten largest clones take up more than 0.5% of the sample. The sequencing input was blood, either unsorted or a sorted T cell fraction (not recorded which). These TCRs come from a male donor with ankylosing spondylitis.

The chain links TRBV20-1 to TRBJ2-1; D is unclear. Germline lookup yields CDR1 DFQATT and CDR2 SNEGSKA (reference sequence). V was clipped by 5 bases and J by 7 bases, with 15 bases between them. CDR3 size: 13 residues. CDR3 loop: CSAGTRLRNEQFF. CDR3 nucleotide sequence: TGCAGTGCTGGAACCCGTTTACGGAATGAGCAGTTCTTC.

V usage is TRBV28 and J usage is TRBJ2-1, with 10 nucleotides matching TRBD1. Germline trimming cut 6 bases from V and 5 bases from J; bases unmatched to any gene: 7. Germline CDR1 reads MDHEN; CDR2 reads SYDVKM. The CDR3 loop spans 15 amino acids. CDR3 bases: TGTGCCAGCAGGCGTACCGGGACAGGGGACAATGAGCAGTTCTTC. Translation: CASRRTGTGDNEQFF.

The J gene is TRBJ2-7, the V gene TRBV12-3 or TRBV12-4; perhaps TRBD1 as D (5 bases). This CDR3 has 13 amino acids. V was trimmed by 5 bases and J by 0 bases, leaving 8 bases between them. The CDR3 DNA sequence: TGTGCCAGCAGTGGCGACAGCTCCTACGAGCAGTACTTC. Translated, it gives CASSGDSSYEQYF.

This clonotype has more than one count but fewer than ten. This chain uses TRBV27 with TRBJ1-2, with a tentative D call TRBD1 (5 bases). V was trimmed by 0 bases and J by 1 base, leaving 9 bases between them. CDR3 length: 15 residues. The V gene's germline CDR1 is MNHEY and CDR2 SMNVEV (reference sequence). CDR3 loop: CASSLSAGGNYGYTF. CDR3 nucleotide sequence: TGTGCCAGCAGTTTATCGGCGGGGGGTAACTATGGCTACACCTTC.

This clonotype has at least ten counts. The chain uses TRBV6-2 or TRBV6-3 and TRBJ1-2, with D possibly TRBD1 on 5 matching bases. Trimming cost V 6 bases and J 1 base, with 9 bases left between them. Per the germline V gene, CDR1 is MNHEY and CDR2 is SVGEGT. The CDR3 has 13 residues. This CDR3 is CASRPDSNYGYTF. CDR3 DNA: TGTGCCAGCAGGCCAGACAGTAACTATGGCTACACCTTC.

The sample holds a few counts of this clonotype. The CDR3 nucleotides are TGTGCCAGCAGTCATAGCAGGAATGAGCAGTTCTTC. It is translated as CASSHSRNEQFF. The V and J genes are TRBV6-2 or TRBV6-3 and TRBJ2-1; D ambiguous. Deletions cut 5 bases from V and 7 bases from J, with 9 bases between. CDR1 and CDR2 (germline): MNHEY, SVGEGT. The length of the CDR3 is 12 residues.

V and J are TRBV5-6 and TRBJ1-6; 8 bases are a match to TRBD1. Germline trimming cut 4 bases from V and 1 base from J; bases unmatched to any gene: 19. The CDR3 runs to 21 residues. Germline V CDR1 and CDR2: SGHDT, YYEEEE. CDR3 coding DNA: TGTGCCAGCAGCGGAATGCGGGACAGGAGGATTAGTTTTTCCTATAATTCACCCCTCCACTTT. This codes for CASSGMRDRRISFSYNSPLHF.

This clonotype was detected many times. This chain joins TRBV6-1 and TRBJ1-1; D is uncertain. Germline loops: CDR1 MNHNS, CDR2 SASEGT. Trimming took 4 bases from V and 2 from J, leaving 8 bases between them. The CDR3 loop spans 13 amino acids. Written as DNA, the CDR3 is TGTGCCAGCAGTGGGACGCTAAACACTGAAGCTTTCTTT. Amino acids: CASSGTLNTEAFF.

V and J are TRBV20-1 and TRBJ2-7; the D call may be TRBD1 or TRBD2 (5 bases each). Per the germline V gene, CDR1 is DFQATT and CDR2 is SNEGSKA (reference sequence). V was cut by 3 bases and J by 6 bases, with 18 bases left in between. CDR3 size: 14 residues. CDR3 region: CSASVWGKAPEQYF. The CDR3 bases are TGCAGTGCTAGTGTCTGGGGGAAGGCCCCCGAGCAGTACTTC.

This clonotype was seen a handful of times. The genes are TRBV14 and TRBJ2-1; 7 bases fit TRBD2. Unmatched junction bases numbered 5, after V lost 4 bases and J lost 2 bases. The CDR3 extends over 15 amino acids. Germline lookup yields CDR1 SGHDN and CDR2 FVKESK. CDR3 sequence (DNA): TGTGCCAGCAGCCGACGGGACTACCCCTACAATGAGCAGTTCTTC. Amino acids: CASSRRDYPYNEQFF.

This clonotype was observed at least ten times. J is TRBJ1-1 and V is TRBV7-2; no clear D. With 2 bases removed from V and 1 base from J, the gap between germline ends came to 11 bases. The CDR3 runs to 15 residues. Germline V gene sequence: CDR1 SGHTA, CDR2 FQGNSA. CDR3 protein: CASSLRDAGNTEAFF. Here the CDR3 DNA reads TGTGCCAGCAGCTTAAGAGATGCAGGGAACACTGAAGCTTTCTTT.

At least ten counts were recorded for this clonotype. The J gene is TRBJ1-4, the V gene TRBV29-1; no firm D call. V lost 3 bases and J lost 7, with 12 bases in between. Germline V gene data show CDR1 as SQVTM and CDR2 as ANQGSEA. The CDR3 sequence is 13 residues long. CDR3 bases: TGCAGCGTTGAGGGCCTAGGAGGTGAAAAACTGTTTTTT. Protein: CSVEGLGGEKLFF.

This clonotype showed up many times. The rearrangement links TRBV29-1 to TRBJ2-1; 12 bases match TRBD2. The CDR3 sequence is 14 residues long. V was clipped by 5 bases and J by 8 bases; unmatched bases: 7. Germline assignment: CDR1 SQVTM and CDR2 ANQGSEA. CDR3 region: CSVLAGGYTYEQFF. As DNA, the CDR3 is TGCAGCGTTCTAGCGGGAGGGTACACGTATGAGCAGTTCTTC.

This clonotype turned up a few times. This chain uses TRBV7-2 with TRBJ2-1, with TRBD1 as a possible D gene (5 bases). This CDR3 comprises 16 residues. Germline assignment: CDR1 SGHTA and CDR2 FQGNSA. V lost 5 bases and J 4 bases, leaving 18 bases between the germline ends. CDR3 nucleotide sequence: TGTGCCAGCAGCCTCATCACAGGTTTACGGTACAATGAGCAGTTCTTC. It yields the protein CASSLITGLRYNEQFF.

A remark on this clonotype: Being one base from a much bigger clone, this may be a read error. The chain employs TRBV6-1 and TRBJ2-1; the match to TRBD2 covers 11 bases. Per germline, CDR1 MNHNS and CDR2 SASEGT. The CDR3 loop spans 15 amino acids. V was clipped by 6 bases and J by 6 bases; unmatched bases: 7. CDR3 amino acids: CASSRTSGSSNEQFF. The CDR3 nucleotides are TGTGCCAGCAGCCGTACTAGCGGGAGCAGCAATGAGCAGTTCTTC.

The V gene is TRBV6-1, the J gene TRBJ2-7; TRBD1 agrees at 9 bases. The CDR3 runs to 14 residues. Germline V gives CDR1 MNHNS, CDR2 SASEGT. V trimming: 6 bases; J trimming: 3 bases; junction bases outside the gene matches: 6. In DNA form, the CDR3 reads TGTGCCAGCAGCAGACAGGGGGAGGACTACGAGCAGTACTTC. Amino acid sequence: CASSRQGEDYEQYF.

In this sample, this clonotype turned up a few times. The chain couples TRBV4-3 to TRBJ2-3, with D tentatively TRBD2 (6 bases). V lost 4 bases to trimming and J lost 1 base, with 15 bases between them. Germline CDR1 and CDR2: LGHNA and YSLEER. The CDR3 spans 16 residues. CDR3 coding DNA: TGCGCCAGCAGCCTGGAGGGGCAGGGTCGCACAGATACGCAGTATTTT. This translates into CASSLEGQGRTDTQYF.

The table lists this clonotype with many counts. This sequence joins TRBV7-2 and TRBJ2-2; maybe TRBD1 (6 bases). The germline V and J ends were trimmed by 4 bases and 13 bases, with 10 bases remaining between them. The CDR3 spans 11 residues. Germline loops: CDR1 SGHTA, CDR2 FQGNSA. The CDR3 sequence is CASSYGQPLFF. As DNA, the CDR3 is TGTGCCAGCAGCTATGGACAGCCGCTGTTTTTT.